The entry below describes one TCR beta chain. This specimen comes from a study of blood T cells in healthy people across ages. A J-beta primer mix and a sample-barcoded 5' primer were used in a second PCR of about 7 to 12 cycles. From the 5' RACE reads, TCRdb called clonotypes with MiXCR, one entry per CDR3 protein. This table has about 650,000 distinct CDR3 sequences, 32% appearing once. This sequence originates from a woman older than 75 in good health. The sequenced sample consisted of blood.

The chain's CDR3 is CASSAPGTGELFF. The CDR3 DNA follows: TGTGCCAGCAGCGCCCCGGGGACCGGGGAGCTGTTTTTT. This chain joins TRBV7-3 and TRBJ2-2, with D possibly TRBD2 on 5 matching bases. Germline V gene lookup returns CDR1 SGHTA and CDR2 FQGTGA. V lost 5 bases and J lost 5, with 9 bases in between. The CDR3 is 13 residues long. The entire variable domain, with the rest obtained from reference TRBV7-3 and TRBJ2-2, is as follows: GAGVSQTPSNKVTEKGKYVELRCDPISGHTALYWYRQSLGQGPEFLIYFQGTGAADDSGLPNDRFFAVRPEGSVSTLKIQRTERGDSAVYLCASSAPGTGELFFGEGSRLTVL.